This TCR beta chain was profiled in a study of blood T cell repertoires in COVID-19 (dated by TCRdb to 2018 to 2021). For context, the study as a whole: Samples from collaborators originated in the United States, Italy and Spain and spanned both the acute and convalescent phases of COVID-19. The prospective study material was composed of cDNA or gDNA derived from T cells, B-cell-depleted T cells, or PBMCs. Sample metadata almost always included a de-identified subject ID, COVID-19 status, age in years and sex. Where available, HLA class I and class II types were obtained from metadata supplied by the sample provider rather than from assay-based typing. Subjects who had been exposed to COVID-19, were actively infected with it, or had recovered from it provided the deeply sampled blood TCRbeta repertoires that made up the dataset. The samples were drawn from the first 160 participants of the ongoing ImmuneRACE study and from over a thousand subjects provided by 6 global collaborators. The repertoires were released in a freely available public database meant as a resource for research on the immune response to SARS-CoV-2.

This clone was picked up one time. What this receptor recognizes is not known. No much larger clonotype is one base removed from it; base qualities were not supplied. On the study overall, not on this receptor specifically: The amount of clinical and demographic metadata varied by source and participant and was provided uncurated.

A second Seattle source provided samples from volunteer blood donors who had recovered from COVID-19. Each collaborating institution followed its own protocols to collect whole blood in K2EDTA tubes. For TCRbeta analysis, collaborators shipped samples in one of three forms: frozen whole blood, isolated PBMCs, or DNA extracted from either of those sample types. The immunoSEQ Assay, a bias-controlled multiplex PCR, was used to amplify TCRbeta CDR3 regions from genomic DNA. The paper's data handling went like this. Within the assay, amplification of reference gene primers was used to estimate how many nucleated cells each sample contained. Sequence reads were collapsed and filtered to measure the absolute abundance of every unique TCRbeta CDR3 rearrangement. For each sample, productive Simpson clonality was calculated as the square root of Simpson's diversity index over productive rearrangements. This is the immuneACCESS table as TCRdb keeps it, with only in-frame sequences that have V and J called. A part of the clones is gone; compared with another copy, unresolved V genes explain less than half, and the rest is unexplained. Clone size and V and J calls were adopted from that table, with D and trimming inferred from the DNA. Counted in this sample were roughly 230,000 clones; roughly 87% of them appeared once. The ten largest clones add up to approximately 5% of the sample.

From V the trimming removes 4 bases and from J it removes 4 bases, while the gene matches leave 11 bases of the junction unaccounted for. There are 16 amino acids in the CDR3, from cysteine to phenylalanine inclusive. Just CDR3 DNA is preserved here, 48 bases in frame from base 1. CDR1 and CDR2, per the germline V gene (reference sequence), are LGHDT and YNNKEL. The chain joins TRBV3-1 (or the pseudogene TRBV3-2) to TRBJ2-7, with 9 central nucleotides matching TRBD1. The clonotype originates from a middle-aged woman who had recovered from COVID-19. The sequencing input was peripheral blood. The CDR3 in this case is CASSPTGRQGVYEQYF. In nucleotides, the sequence is TGTGCCAGCAGCCCTACCGGGAGACAGGGGGTGTACGAGCAGTACTTC.